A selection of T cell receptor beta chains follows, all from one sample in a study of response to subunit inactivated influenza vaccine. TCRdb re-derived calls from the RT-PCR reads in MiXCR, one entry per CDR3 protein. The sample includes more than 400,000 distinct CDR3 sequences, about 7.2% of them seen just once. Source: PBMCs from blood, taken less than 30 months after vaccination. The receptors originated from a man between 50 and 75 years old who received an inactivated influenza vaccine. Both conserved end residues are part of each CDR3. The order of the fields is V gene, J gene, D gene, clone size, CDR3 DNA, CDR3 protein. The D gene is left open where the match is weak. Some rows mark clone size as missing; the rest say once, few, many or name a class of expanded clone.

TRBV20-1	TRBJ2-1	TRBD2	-	TGCAGTGCTATTGCGGGAGGGCCCTCCAATGAGCAGTTCTTC	CSAIAGGPSNEQFF
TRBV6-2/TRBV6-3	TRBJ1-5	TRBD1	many	TGTGCCAGCAGTTGGACAGGGATGGGGCAGCCCCAGCATTTT	CASSWTGMGQPQHF
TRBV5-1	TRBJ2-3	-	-	TGCGCCAGCAGCTTGGTCCAGGGCCCAGATACGCAGTATTTT	CASSLVQGPDTQYF
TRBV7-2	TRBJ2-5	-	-	TGTGCCAGCAGCCCCCGGACCGAAGAGACCCAGTACTTC	CASSPRTEETQYF
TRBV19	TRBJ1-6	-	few	TGTGCCAGTAGACCGGGACACCGGAATTCACCCCTCCACTTT	CASRPGHRNSPLHF
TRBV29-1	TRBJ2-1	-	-	TGCAGCGTTGACGGGACACCCTATGGAGGGGACAATGAGCAGTTCTTC	CSVDGTPYGGDNEQFF
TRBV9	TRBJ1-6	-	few	TGTGCCAGCAGCACGGGATGGCGGTCCTCCTATAATTCACCCCTCCACTTT	CASSTGWRSSYNSPLHF
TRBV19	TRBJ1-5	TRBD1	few	TGTGCCAGTAGCCCACGAACAGGGGGAGCATCAAAGCCCCAGCATTTT	CASSPRTGGASKPQHF
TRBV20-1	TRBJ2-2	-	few	TGCAGTGCTCCCTCCACGAACACCGGGGAGCTGTTTTTT	CSAPSTNTGELFF
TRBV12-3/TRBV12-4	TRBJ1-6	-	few	TGTGCCAGCACCGGAATTGGCCATTCACCCCTCCACTTT	CASTGIGHSPLHF
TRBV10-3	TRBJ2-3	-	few	TGTGCCATCAGGTCCGGGCCAAGCACAGATACGCAGTATTTT	CAIRSGPSTDTQYF
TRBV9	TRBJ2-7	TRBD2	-	TGTGCCGGCAGCGTAGGGGCTAGCGGCGCCTACGAGCAGTACTTC	CAGSVGASGAYEQYF
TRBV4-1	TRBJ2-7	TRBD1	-	TGCGCCAGCAGCCGGACAGGGTCCCACGAGCAGTACTTC	CASSRTGSHEQYF
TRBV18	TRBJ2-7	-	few	TGTGCCAGCTCACCCCCGGGAGTCACCCCCTCCTACGAGCAGTACTTC	CASSPPGVTPSYEQYF
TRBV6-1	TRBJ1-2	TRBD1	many	TGTGCCAGGGGGGGACAGGGACTTGGCTACACCTTC	CARGGQGLGYTF
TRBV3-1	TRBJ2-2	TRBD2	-	TGTGCCAGCAGCCGGACTAGCGAGGCCGGGGAGCTGTTTTTT	CASSRTSEAGELFF
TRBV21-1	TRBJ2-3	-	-	TGTGCCAGCAGCACTCCCCCCGGGGGTAGCACAGATACGCAGTATTTT	CASSTPPGGSTDTQYF
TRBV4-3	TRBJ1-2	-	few	TGCGCCAGCAGCCGAGAGTTTGGGACACCCTATGGCTACACCTTC	CASSREFGTPYGYTF
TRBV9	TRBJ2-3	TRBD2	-	TGTGCCAGCAGCGTAGATATAGCGGGAGCTGGCACAGATACGCAGTATTTT	CASSVDIAGAGTDTQYF
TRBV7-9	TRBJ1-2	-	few	TGTGCCAGCAGCCCAAACGTTGGCTACACCTTC	CASSPNVGYTF
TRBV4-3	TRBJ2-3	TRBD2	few	TGCGCCAGCAGCCAAGATCGACTAGCGGGAGTAGATACGCAGTATTTT	CASSQDRLAGVDTQYF
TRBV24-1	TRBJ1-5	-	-	TGTGCCACCGGGGGATATAGCAATCAGCCCCAGCATTTT	CATGGYSNQPQHF
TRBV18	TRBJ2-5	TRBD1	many	TGTGCCAGCTCACCATCCTTGACAGGGTCCCAAGAGACCCAGTACTTC	CASSPSLTGSQETQYF
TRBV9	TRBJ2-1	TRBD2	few	TGTGCCAGCAGCCCCCGGGGACTAGCCCCTGCTGAGCAGTTCTTC	CASSPRGLAPAEQFF
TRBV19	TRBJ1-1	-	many	TGTGCCAGTAGTATAGACAGGGGAGCTGAAGCTTTCTTT	CASSIDRGAEAFF
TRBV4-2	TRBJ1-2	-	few	TGTGCCAGCAGCCAAGATATGGTGTCGGGGGTCGGCGGCTACACCTTC	CASSQDMVSGVGGYTF
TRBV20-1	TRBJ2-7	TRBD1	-	TGCAGTGCTAGACAGGGGGAATACGAGCAGTACTTC	CSARQGEYEQYF
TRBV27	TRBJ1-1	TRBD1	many	TGTGCCAGCAGTTTCGCAGGGGGAAACACTGAAGCTTTCTTT	CASSFAGGNTEAFF
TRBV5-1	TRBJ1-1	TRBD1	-	TGCGCCAGCAGCTACACAGGGGTGAACACTGAAGCTTTCTTT	CASSYTGVNTEAFF
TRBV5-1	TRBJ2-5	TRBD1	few	TGCGCCAGCAGCTTGGAAAACCGGGACAGGGCCCTACAAGAGACCCAGTACTTC	CASSLENRDRALQETQYF
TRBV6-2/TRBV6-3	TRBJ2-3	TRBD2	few	TGTGCCAGCAAGGCTAGCGGAGCGGATACGCAGTATTTT	CASKASGADTQYF
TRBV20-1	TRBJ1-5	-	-	TGCAGTGCTAGAGCTTTTCTACTGGATCAGCCCCAGCATTTT	CSARAFLLDQPQHF
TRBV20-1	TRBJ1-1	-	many	TGCAGTGCTAGACAATGGGGGATTGACACTGAAGCTTTCTTT	CSARQWGIDTEAFF
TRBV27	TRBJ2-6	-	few	TGTGCCAGCAGGCCGCTTTTCTCTGGGGCCAACGTCCTGACTTTC	CASRPLFSGANVLTF
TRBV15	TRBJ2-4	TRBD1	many	TGTGCCACCAGCAGCGACAGGGGAGGTAATAAGGAGTACTTC	CATSSDRGGNKEYF
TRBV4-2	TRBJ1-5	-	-	TGTGCCAGCAGCCAAACAGGGCGTGGCGGTCAGCCCCAGCATTTT	CASSQTGRGGQPQHF
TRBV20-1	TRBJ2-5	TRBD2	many	TGCAGTGCTAGACGGCTAGCGGAAGAGACCCAGTACTTC	CSARRLAEETQYF
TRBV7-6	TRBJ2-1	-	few	TGTGCCAGCAGCCTACTCACGGGGGCCCTATACAATGAGCAGTTCTTC	CASSLLTGALYNEQFF
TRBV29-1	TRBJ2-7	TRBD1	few	TGCAGCGTTGGCGTAGACAGGGGGATTCTCTACGAGCAGTACTTC	CSVGVDRGILYEQYF
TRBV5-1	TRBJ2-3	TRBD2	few	TGCGCCAGCAGCTTGTTGGCGGGGGGCGGAGCAGATACGCAGTATTTT	CASSLLAGGGADTQYF
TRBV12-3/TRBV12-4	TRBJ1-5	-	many	TGTGCCAGCAGTGCCGACGTTAGCAATCAGCCCCAGCATTTT	CASSADVSNQPQHF
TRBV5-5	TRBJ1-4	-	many	TGTGCCAGCAGCTTGCGGTTTAAAGGGACGGAGAAACTGTTTTTT	CASSLRFKGTEKLFF
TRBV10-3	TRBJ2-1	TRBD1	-	TGTGCCAACACCCAAGGACAGGACAATGAGCAGTTCTTC	CANTQGQDNEQFF
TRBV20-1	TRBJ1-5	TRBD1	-	TGCAGTGCTTCACCCTTAGGGACAGCCCAATCTAGCAATCAGCCCCAGCATTTT	CSASPLGTAQSSNQPQHF
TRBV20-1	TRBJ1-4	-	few	TGCAGTGCTCTCTGGTCAGGGGTTAATGAAAAACTGTTTTTT	CSALWSGVNEKLFF
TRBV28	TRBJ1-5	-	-	TGTGCCAGCCGGAGGCAAATTTATAGCAATCAGCCCCAGCATTTT	CASRRQIYSNQPQHF
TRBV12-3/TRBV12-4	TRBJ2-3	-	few	TGTGCCAGCAAAGGTTTAGATACGCAGTATTTT	CASKGLDTQYF
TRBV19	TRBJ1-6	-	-	TGTGCCAGTAGTATTGTAACGGCTAATTCACCCCTCCACTTT	CASSIVTANSPLHF
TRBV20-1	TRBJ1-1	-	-	TGCAGTGAAGGGGATACCGGGAACACTGAAGCTTTCTTT	CSEGDTGNTEAFF
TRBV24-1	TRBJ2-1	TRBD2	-	TGTACCACCAGTACCACTAGCGGGAGGGTGAGGCAGTTCTTC	CTTSTTSGRVRQFF
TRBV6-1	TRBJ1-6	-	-	TGTGCCAGCAGTGAAGCCGGGGCTAATTCACCCCTCCACTTT	CASSEAGANSPLHF